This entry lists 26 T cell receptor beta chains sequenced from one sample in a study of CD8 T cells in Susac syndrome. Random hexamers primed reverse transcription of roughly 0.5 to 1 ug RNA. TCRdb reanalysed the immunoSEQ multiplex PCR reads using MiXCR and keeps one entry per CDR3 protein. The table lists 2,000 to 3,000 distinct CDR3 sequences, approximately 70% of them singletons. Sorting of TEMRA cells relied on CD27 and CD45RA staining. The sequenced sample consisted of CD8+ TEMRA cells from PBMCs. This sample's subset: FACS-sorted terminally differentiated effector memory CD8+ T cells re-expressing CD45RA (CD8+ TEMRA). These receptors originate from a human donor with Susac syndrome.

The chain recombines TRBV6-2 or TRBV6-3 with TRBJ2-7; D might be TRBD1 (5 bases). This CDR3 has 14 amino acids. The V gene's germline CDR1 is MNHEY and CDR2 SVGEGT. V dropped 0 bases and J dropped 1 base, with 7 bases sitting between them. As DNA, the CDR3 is TGTGCCAGCAGTTACTCGACAGAGTCCTACGAGCAGTACTTC. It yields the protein CASSYSTESYEQYF.

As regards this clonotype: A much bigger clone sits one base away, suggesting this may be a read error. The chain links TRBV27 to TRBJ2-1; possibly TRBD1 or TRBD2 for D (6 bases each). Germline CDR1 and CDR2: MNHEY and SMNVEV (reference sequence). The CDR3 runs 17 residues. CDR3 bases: TGTGCCATCAGTTTAGGGTATGGGGGGCACGACTACAATGAGCAGTTCTTC. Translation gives CAISLGYGGHDYNEQFF.

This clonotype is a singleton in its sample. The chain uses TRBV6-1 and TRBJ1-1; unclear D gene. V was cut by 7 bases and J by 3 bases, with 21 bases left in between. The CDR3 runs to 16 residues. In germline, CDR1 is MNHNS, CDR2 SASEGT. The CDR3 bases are TGTGCCAGCACCGAACTGGGCCTTCGGTCGGACACTGAAGCTTTCTTT. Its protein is CASTELGLRSDTEAFF.

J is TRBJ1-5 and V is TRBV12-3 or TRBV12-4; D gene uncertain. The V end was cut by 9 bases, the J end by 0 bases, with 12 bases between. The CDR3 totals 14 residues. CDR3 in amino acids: CARSQRNSNQPQHF. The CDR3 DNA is TGTGCCAGAAGTCAAAGAAATAGCAATCAGCCCCAGCATTTT.

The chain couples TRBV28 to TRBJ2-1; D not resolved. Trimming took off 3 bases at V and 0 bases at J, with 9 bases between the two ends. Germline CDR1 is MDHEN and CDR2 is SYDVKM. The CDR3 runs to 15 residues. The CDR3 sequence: CASSLSPSSYNEQFF. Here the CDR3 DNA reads TGTGCCAGCAGTTTGTCACCGAGCTCCTACAATGAGCAGTTCTTC.

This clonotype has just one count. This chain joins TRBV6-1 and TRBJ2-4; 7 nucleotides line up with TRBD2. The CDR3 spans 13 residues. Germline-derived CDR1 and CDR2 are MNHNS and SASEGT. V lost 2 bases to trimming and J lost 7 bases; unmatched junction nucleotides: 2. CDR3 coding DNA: TGTGCCAGCAGTGAAACCGGGGGGAACATTCAGTACTTC. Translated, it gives CASSETGGNIQYF.

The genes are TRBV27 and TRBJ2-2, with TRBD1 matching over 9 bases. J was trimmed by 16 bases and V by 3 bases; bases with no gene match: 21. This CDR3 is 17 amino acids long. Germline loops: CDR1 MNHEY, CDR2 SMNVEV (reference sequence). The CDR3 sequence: CASSFQGQGINTGEKFF. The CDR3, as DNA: TGTGCCAGCAGTTTCCAAGGACAGGGGATCAACACCGGGGAGAAGTTTTTT.

CDR3 amino acids: CASSQARVQGSPGYTF. In nucleotides, the CDR3 is TGCGCCAGCAGCCAAGCCAGGGTGCAGGGGAGCCCGGGCTACACCTTC. The chain links TRBV4-1 to TRBJ1-2, with D tentatively TRBD1 (6 bases). From germline, CDR1 is MGHRA and CDR2 YSYEKL. Trimming removed 1 base from V and 8 bases from J, with 20 bases in between. This CDR3 has 16 amino acids.

This CDR3 reads CASSLGSGRETQYF. The CDR3, as DNA: TGTGCCAGCAGCCTTGGTTCAGGTCGGGAGACCCAGTACTTC. The chain has TRBV7-8 and TRBJ2-5; no firm D call. CDR1 SGHVS and CDR2 FQNEAQ come from the germline V gene. V was cut by 5 bases and J by 5 bases, with 15 bases left in between. The CDR3 extends over 14 amino acids. Supplemented by reference TRBV7-8 and TRBJ2-5, the full variable domain reads GAGVSQSPRYKVAKRGQDVALRCDPISGHVSLFWYQQALGQGPEFLTYFQNEAQLDKSGLPSDRFFAERPEGSVSTLKIQRTQQEDSAVYLCASSLGSGRETQYFGPGTRLLVL.

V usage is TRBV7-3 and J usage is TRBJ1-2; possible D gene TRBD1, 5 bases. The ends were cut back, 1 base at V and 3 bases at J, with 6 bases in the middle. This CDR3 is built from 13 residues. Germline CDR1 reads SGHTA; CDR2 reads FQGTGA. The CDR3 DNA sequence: TGTGCCAGCAGCTTAATGGGGCACTATGGCTACACCTTC. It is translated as CASSLMGHYGYTF.

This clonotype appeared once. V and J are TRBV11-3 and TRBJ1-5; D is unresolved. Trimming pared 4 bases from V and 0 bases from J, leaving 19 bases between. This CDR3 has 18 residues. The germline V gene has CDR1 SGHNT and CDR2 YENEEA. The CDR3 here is CASSYSPEGFDSNQPQHF. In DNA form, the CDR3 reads TGTGCCAGCAGCTATAGCCCCGAAGGGTTCGATAGCAATCAGCCCCAGCATTTT.

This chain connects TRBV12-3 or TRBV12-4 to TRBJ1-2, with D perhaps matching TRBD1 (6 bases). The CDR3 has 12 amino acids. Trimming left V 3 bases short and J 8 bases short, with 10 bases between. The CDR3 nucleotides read TGTGCCAGCAGTTTTGCAGGGGTCGGCTACACCTTC. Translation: CASSFAGVGYTF.

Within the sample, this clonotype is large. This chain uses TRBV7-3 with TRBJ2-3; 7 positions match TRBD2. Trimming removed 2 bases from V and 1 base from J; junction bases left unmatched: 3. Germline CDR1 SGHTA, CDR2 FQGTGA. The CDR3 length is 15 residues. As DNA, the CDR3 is TGTGCCAGCAGCTTAGACAGCGGGGGCACAGATACGCAGTATTTT. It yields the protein CASSLDSGGTDTQYF.

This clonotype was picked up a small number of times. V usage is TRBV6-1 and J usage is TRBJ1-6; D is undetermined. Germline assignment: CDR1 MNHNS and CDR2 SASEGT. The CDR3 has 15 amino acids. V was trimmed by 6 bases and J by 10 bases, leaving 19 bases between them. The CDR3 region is CASSRYSVEYSPLHF. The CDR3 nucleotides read TGTGCCAGCAGCCGCTACTCGGTAGAGTACTCACCCCTCCACTTT.

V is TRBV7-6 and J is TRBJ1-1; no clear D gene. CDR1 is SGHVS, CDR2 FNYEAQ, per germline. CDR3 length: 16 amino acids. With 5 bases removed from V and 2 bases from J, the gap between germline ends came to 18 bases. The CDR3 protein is CASSGSYRRRNTEAFF. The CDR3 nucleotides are TGTGCCAGCAGCGGCAGTTATAGACGGAGAAACACTGAAGCTTTCTTT.

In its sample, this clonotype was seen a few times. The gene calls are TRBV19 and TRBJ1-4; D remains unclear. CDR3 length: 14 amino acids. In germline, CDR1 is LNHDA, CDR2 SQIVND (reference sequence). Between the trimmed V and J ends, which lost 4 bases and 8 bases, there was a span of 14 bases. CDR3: CASSKLAEEEKLFF. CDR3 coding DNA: TGTGCCAGTAGTAAGTTGGCCGAGGAGGAAAAACTGTTTTTT.

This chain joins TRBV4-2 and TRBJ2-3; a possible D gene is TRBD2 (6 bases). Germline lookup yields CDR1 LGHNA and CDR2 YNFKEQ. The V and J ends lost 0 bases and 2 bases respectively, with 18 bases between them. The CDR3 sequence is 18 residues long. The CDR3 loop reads CASSQDIGTRYLTDTQYF. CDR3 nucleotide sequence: TGTGCCAGCAGCCAAGATATTGGGACTCGGTATCTCACAGATACGCAGTATTTT.

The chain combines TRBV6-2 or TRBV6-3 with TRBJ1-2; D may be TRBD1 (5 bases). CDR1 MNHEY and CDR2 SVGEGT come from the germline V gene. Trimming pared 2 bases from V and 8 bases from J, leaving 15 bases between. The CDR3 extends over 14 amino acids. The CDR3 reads CASSYPDRLWGYTF. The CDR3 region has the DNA TGTGCCAGCAGTTACCCAGACAGACTTTGGGGCTACACCTTC.

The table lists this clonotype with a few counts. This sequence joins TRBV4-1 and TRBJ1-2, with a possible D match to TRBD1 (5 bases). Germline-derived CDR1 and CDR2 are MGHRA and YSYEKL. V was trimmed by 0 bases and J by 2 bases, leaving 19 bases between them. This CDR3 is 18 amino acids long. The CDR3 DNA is TGCGCCAGCAGCCAAGAGGGGGAAGGGGCCCCTGGGAACTATGGCTACACCTTC. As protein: CASSQEGEGAPGNYGYTF.

The CDR3 region is CASRAGATNEKLFF. CDR3 DNA sequence: TGTGCCAGCAGGGCGGGCGCAACTAATGAAAAACTGTTTTTT. J is TRBJ1-4 and V is TRBV6-1, with D hard to call. Germline V lookup: CDR1 MNHNS, CDR2 SASEGT. This CDR3 spans 14 amino acids. Trimming removed 6 bases from V and 0 bases from J, with 8 bases in between.

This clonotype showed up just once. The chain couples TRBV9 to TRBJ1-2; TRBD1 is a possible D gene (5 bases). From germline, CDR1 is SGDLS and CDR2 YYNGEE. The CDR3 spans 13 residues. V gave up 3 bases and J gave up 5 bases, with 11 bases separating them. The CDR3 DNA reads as TGTGCCAGCAGCGAAGGGGTGGGGTATGGCTACACCTTC. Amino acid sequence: CASSEGVGYGYTF.

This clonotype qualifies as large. This chain's CDR3 is CASSPLILLEAFF. CDR3 in DNA: TGTGCCAGCAGCCCCCTCATACTCCTTGAAGCTTTCTTT. This chain uses TRBV11-2 with TRBJ1-1, with D uncertain. This CDR3 is 13 amino acids long. The germline V gene has CDR1 SGHAT and CDR2 FQNNGV. With 5 bases removed from V and 7 bases from J, the gap between germline ends came to 14 bases. Supplemented by reference TRBV11-2 and TRBJ1-1, the full variable domain reads EAGVAQSPRYKIIEKRQSVAFWCNPISGHATLYWYQQILGQGPKLLIQFQNNGVVDDSQLPKDRFSAERLKGVDSTLKIQPAKLEDSAVYLCASSPLILLEAFFGQGTRLTVV.

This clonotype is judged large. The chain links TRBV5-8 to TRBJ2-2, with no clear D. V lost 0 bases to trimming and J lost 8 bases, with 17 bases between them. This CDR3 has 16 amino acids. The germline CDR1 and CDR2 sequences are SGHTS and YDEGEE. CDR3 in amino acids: CASSLVQLKKLGELFF. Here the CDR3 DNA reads TGTGCCAGCAGCTTGGTTCAGCTCAAAAAGCTAGGGGAGCTGTTTTTT. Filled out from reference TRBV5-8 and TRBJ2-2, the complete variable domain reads EAGVTQSPTHLIKTRGQQATLRCSPISGHTSVYWYQQALGLGLQFLLWYDEGEERNRGNFPPRFSGRQFPNYSSELNVNALELEDSALYLCASSLVQLKKLGELFFGEGSRLTVL.

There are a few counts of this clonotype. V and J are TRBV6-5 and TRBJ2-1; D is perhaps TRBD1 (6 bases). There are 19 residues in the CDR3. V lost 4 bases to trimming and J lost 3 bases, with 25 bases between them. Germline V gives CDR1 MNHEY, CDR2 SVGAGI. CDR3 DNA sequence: TGTGCCAGCAGTTCCTACATTTCTACAGGGAAAGGGGACTACAATGAGCAGTTCTTC. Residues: CASSSYISTGKGDYNEQFF.

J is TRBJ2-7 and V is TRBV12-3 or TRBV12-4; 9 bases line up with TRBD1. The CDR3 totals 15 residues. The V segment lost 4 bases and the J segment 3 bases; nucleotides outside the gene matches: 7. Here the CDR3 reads CASSSRDREVYEQYF. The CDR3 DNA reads TGTGCCAGCAGTTCGCGGGACAGGGAGGTCTACGAGCAGTACTTC.

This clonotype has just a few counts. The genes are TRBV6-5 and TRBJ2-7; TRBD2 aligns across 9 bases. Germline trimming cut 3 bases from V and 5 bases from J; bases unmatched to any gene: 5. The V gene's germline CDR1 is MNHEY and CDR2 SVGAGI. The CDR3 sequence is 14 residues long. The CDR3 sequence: CASSYGTSWNEQYF. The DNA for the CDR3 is TGTGCCAGCAGTTATGGGACTAGCTGGAACGAGCAGTACTTC.